This is a list of T cell receptor beta chains from one sample in a study of cytomegalovirus exposure and HLA in healthy donors. Libraries were prepared by immunoSEQ multiplex PCR; TCRdb keeps only in-frame clonotypes and omits some of them. The sample consists of roughly 84,000 clones, around three fifths of them appearing once. Sequenced sample: PBMCs. Receptors originate from a woman in her 40s in good health and CMV-seropositive. Both conserved end residues are part of each CDR3. The D gene is left open where the match is weak. Clone size is given for some rows only: seen once, a few or many times, or a class if the clone is expanded.

clone_size	d_call	v_call	j_call	cdr3_aa	cdr3_nt
-	TRBD1	TRBV5-1	TRBJ2-3	CASSSKGQGLPDTQYF	TGCGCCAGCAGCTCCAAAGGACAGGGTCTTCCAGATACGCAGTATTTT
few	TRBD2	TRBV18	TRBJ2-7	CASSPKGTSGFSSYEQYF	TGTGCCAGCTCACCAAAGGGGACTAGCGGGTTCAGCTCCTACGAGCAGTACTTC
-	-	TRBV13	TRBJ1-2	CASGTGLGGYTF	TGTGCCAGCGGAACAGGGTTGGGAGGCTACACCTTC
-	-	TRBV9	TRBJ2-3	CASSATHGQRSTDTQYF	TGTGCCAGCAGCGCAACACACGGACAGCGTAGCACAGATACGCAGTATTTT
-	-	TRBV7-6	TRBJ1-1	CASSLDSRENTEAFF	TGTGCCAGCAGCTTGGACTCACGAGAGAACACTGAAGCTTTCTTT
-	-	TRBV10-3	TRBJ1-2	CAITGDNGYTF	TGTGCCATCACCGGGGATAATGGCTACACCTTC
-	-	TRBV7-8	TRBJ2-3	CASSGRFAGTQYF	TGTGCCAGCAGCGGGAGGTTCGCCGGTACGCAGTATTTT
-	-	TRBV27	TRBJ1-1	CACRDRAVSDTEAFF	TGTGCCTGCAGAGACCGGGCAGTTAGCGACACTGAAGCTTTCTTT
once	TRBD2	TRBV7-2	TRBJ2-7	CASSQAGLIYEQYF	TGTGCCAGCAGCCAAGCGGGACTTATCTACGAGCAGTACTTC
-	-	TRBV9	TRBJ2-7	CASSPRDSRVYEQYF	TGTGCCAGCAGCCCCCGCGACAGTCGAGTTTACGAGCAGTACTTC
once	-	TRBV27	TRBJ1-1	CASSLSMNTEAFF	TGTGCCAGCAGTTTATCCATGAACACTGAAGCTTTCTTT
-	TRBD2	TRBV5-1	TRBJ2-1	CASRTTSGATYNEQFF	TGCGCCAGCAGAACGACTAGCGGAGCTACCTACAATGAGCAGTTCTTC
few	-	TRBV9	TRBJ2-7	CASSVETSRGEQYF	TGTGCCAGCAGCGTAGAAACAAGCAGGGGCGAGCAGTACTTC
-	TRBD1	TRBV7-2	TRBJ2-5	CASSFQGAEETQYF	TGTGCCAGCAGCTTTCAGGGGGCGGAAGAGACCCAGTACTTC
few	-	TRBV5-6	TRBJ2-3	CASSLPLRGITDTQYF	TGTGCCAGCAGCTTGCCCCTCCGGGGGATCACAGATACGCAGTATTTT
-	TRBD1	TRBV29-1	TRBJ2-7	CSVETGEYEQYF	TGCAGCGTCGAGACAGGGGAGTACGAGCAGTACTTC
-	TRBD2	TRBV6-1	TRBJ2-4	CASSVSGTSGEKNIQYF	TGTGCCAGCAGTGTATCGGGGACTAGCGGGGAGAAAAACATTCAGTACTTC
-	TRBD2	TRBV5-1	TRBJ2-1	CASSLGGTSDSYNEQFF	TGCGCCAGCAGCTTGGGAGGGACTAGCGACTCCTACAATGAGCAGTTCTTC
few	-	TRBV7-6	TRBJ2-7	CASSLGGETYEQYF	TGTGCCAGCAGCTTAGGTGGGGAGACCTACGAGCAGTACTTC
-	TRBD1	TRBV7-9	TRBJ1-2	CASRTGGAFYGYTF	TGTGCCAGTCGTACAGGGGGCGCGTTTTATGGCTACACCTTC
-	-	TRBV27	TRBJ1-1	CASSLGGGMNTEAFF	TGTGCCAGCAGTTTGGGAGGCGGCATGAACACTGAAGCTTTCTTT
-	-	TRBV5-6	TRBJ2-2	CASSLALVNTGELFF	TGTGCCAGCAGCTTGGCACTAGTCAACACCGGGGAGCTGTTTTTT
-	-	TRBV6-5	TRBJ2-5	CASSYSGTGNQETQYF	TGTGCCAGCAGTTACTCGGGAACGGGGAACCAAGAGACCCAGTACTTC
few	-	TRBV10-2	TRBJ2-3	CASSEFGSPDTQYF	TGCGCCAGCAGTGAGTTTGGGAGCCCAGATACGCAGTATTTT
-	TRBD2	TRBV7-2	TRBJ2-1	CASSTRTSGNDEQFF	TGTGCCAGCAGCACTAGAACTAGCGGGAATGATGAGCAGTTCTTC
-	-	TRBV5-4	TRBJ2-5	CASSFGGRQETQYF	TGTGCCAGCAGCTTCGGGGGACGTCAAGAGACCCAGTACTTC
once	TRBD1	TRBV28	TRBJ1-2	CASSLSYRGSNYGYTF	TGTGCCAGCAGTTTATCATACAGGGGAAGCAACTATGGCTACACCTTC
medium-sized	-	TRBV7-9	TRBJ2-3	CASSPTAWTDTQYF	TGTGCCAGCAGCCCGACAGCCTGGACAGATACGCAGTATTTT
-	-	TRBV9	TRBJ1-1	CASSEAGDTEAFF	TGTGCCAGCAGCGAGGCGGGGGACACTGAAGCTTTCTTT
-	TRBD2	TRBV5-1	TRBJ2-5	CASSQLAGVGETQYF	TGCGCCAGCAGTCAACTAGCGGGAGTGGGAGAGACCCAGTACTTC
-	-	TRBV28	TRBJ1-2	CASSSLNYGYTF	TGTGCCAGCAGTTCTCTGAACTATGGCTACACCTTC
-	TRBD1	TRBV5-1	TRBJ2-2	CASSRIQGESTGELFF	TGCGCCAGCAGCCGAATACAGGGGGAGAGCACCGGGGAGCTGTTTTTT
-	TRBD2	TRBV28	TRBJ2-7	CASSPGRTSGLF	TGTGCCAGCAGCCCCGGAAGAACTAGCGGGCTGTTC
-	TRBD1	TRBV27	TRBJ2-2	CASFGTGGTGELFF	TGTGCCAGTTTTGGGACAGGGGGCACCGGGGAGCTGTTTTTT
once	-	TRBV11-2	TRBJ2-2	CASSATGPGELFF	TGTGCCAGCAGCGCCACAGGGCCCGGGGAGCTGTTTTTT
-	TRBD1	TRBV28	TRBJ1-3	CASRPTGTGSNTIYF	TGTGCCAGCAGGCCGACCGGGACAGGCTCTAACACCATATATTTT
-	TRBD1	TRBV29-1	TRBJ2-1	CSVEQGAVVEQFF	TGCAGCGTTGAGCAGGGGGCGGTGGTTGAGCAGTTCTTC
-	-	TRBV28	TRBJ1-4	CASQGPPLATNEKLFF	TGTGCCAGTCAGGGCCCTCCTCTAGCAACTAATGAAAAACTGTTTTTT
-	-	TRBV6-5	TRBJ1-2	CASSYSGAREGYTF	TGTGCCAGCAGTTACTCGGGGGCTCGAGAGGGCTACACCTTC